This TCR beta chain was sequenced in a study of immune cell composition in non-small cell lung cancer. This CDR3 is built from 13 residues. Germline V gene data show CDR1 as SGDLS and CDR2 as YYNGEE. V was trimmed by 2 bases and J by 2 bases, leaving 7 bases between them. Assay: immunoSEQ multiplex PCR; the TCRdb copy retains only in-frame clones and omits some. The table records roughly 3,000 clones, roughly 82% of them present only once. The TCR was taken from a human donor with non-small cell lung cancer. Input material: lung tumor tissue. V and J are TRBV9 and TRBJ1-1; no clear D gene. In DNA form, the CDR3 reads TGTGCCAGCAGCGTTGGCAGAAACACTGAAGCTTTCTTT. Translated: CASSVGRNTEAFF.